This entry describes one T cell receptor beta chain. Its antigen is not identified. The CDR3 is 14 residues long. The V end was cut by 1 base, the J end by 6 bases, with 10 bases between. The germline V gene encodes CDR1 SEHNR and CDR2 FQNEAQ (reference sequence). The data are from a study of shared clonotypes between healthy human individuals. Study-level results: Sharing across four donors was highest in naive CD4 (around 5%) and lowest in memory CD8 (approximately 0.4%).

The repertoire was sequenced with immunoSEQ multiplex PCR; TCRdb's copy has only in-frame clones and lacks some. Altogether fewer than 1.8 million clones are present, about 98.5% being singletons, with the ten largest covering about 0.34%. This rearrangement joins TRBV7-9 to TRBJ2-1, with D possibly TRBD1 on 5 matching bases. The source of this sequence is a man aged 25 to 40 in good health. Material for sequencing was naive CD4+ T cells sorted from blood. Specified subset: CD45RA+ positively selected. The chain's CDR3 is CASSLVGLPNEQFF. CDR3 in DNA: TGTGCCAGCAGCTTAGTGGGGCTGCCCAATGAGCAGTTCTTC.